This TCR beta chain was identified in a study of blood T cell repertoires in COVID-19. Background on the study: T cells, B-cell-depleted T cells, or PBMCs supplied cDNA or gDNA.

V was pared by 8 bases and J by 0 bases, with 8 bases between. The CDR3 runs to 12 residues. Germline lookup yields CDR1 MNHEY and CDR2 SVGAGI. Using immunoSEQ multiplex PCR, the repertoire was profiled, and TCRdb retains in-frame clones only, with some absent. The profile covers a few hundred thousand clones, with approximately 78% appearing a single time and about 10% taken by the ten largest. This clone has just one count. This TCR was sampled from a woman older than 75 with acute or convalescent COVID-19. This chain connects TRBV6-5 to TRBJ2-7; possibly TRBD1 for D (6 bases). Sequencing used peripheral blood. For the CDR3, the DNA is TGTGCCAGCCGGACAGTCTCCTACGAGCAGTACTTC. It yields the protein CASRTVSYEQYF.